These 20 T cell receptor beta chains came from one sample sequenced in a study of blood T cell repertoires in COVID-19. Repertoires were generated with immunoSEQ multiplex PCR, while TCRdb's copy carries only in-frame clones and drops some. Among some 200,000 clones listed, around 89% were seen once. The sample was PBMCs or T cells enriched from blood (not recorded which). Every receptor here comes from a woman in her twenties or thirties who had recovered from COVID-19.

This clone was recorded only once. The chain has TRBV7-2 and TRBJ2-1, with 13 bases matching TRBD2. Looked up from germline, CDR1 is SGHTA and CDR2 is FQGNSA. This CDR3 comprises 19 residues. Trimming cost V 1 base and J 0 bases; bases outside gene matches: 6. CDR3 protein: CASSLGRTSGGLSYNEQFF. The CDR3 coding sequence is TGTGCCAGCAGCTTAGGGCGGACTAGCGGGGGCCTCTCCTACAATGAGCAGTTCTTC. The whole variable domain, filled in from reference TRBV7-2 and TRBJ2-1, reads GAGVSQSPSNKVTEKGKDVELRCDPISGHTALYWYRQSLGQGLEFLIYFQGNSAPDKSGLPSDRFSAERTGGSVSTLTIQRTQQEDSAVYLCASSLGRTSGGLSYNEQFFGPGTRLTVL.

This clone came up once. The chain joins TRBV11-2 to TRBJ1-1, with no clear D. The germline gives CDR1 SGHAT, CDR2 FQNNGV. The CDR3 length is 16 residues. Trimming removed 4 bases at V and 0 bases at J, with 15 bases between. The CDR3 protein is CASSSRVTGMNTEAFF. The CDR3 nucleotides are TGTGCCAGCAGCTCCCGGGTTACGGGAATGAACACTGAAGCTTTCTTT.

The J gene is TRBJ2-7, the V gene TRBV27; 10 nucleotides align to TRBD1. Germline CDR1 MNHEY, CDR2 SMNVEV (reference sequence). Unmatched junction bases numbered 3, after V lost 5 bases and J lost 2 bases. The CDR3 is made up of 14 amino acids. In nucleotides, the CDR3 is TGTGCCAGCAGTAGGACAGGGGGAACCTACGAGCAGTACTTC. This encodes CASSRTGGTYEQYF.

The CDR3 nucleotides are TGTGCCAGCAGTGATGTGACAGGGGGACTGTTTTTT. It yields the protein CASSDVTGGLFF. The chain employs TRBV25-1 and TRBJ1-4, with 9 bases fitting TRBD1. V shed 3 bases, J shed 13 bases, and the junction held 3 bases outside the gene matches. The CDR3 contains 12 residues. Germline CDR1 reads MGHDK; CDR2 reads SYGVNS. The full variable domain, in which reference TRBV25-1 and TRBJ1-4 provide the parts outside the CDR3, is EADIYQTPRYLVIGTGKKITLECSQTMGHDKMYWYQQDPGMELHLIHYSYGVNSTEKGDLSSESTVSRIRTEHFPLTLESARPSHTSQYLCASSDVTGGLFFGSGTQLSVL.

CDR3 loop: CASSESRGFFNYGYTF. The DNA for the CDR3 is TGCGCCAGCAGTGAGTCGCGGGGCTTTTTTAACTATGGCTACACCTTC. The chain employs TRBV10-1 and TRBJ1-2, with D maybe TRBD1 (5 bases). The CDR3 is 16 residues long. The germline V and J ends were trimmed by 0 bases and 1 base, with 12 bases remaining between them. Germline V gene data show CDR1 as WNHNN and CDR2 as SYGVQD (reference sequence).

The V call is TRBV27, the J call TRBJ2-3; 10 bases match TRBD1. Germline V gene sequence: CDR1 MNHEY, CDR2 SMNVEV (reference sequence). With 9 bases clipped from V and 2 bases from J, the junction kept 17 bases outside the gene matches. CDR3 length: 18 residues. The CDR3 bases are TGTGCCAGTAAGGAATCAGCGGGACAGGGGTTTATCACAGATACGCAGTATTTT. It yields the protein CASKESAGQGFITDTQYF.

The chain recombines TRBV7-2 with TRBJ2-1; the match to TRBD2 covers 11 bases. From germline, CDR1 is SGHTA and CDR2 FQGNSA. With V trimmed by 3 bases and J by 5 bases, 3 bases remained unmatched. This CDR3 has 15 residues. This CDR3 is CASSFLAGGNNEQFF. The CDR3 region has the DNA TGTGCCAGCAGCTTCTTAGCGGGGGGGAACAATGAGCAGTTCTTC.

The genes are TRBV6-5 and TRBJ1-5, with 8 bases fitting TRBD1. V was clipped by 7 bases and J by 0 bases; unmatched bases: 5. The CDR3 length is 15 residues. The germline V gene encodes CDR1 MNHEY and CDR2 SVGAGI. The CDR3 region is CASNIDRGSNQPQHF. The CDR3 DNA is TGTGCCAGCAATATCGACAGGGGTAGCAATCAGCCCCAGCATTTT.

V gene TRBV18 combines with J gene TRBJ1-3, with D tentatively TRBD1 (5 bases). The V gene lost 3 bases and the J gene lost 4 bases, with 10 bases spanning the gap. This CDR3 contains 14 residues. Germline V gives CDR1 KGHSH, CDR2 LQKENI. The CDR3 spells CASSPAQGGNTIYF. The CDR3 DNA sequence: TGTGCCAGCTCACCTGCTCAGGGCGGAAACACCATATATTTT.

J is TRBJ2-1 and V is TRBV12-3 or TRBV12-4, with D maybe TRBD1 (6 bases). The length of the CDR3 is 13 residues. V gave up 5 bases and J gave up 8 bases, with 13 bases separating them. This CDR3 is CASSRYRVDEQFF. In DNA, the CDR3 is TGTGCCAGCAGTCGATACAGGGTAGATGAGCAGTTCTTC.

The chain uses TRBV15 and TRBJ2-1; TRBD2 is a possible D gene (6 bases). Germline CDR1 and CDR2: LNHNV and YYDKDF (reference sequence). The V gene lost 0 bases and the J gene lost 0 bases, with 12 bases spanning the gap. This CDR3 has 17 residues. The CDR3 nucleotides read TGTGCCACCAGCAGAGATTTTCGGGAGAGCTCCTACAATGAGCAGTTCTTC. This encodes CATSRDFRESSYNEQFF.

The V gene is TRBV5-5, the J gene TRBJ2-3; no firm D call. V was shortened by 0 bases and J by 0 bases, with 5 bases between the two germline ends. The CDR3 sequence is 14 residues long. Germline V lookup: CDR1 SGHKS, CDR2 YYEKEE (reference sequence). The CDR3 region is CASSLVTSTDTQYF. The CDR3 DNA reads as TGTGCCAGCAGCTTGGTAACTAGCACAGATACGCAGTATTTT.

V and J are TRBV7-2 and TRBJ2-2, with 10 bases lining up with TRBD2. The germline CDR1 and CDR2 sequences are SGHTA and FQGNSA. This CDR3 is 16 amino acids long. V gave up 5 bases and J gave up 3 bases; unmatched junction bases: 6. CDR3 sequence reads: CASSTSGGAYTGELFF. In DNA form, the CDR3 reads TGTGCCAGCAGCACAAGCGGGGGGGCCTACACCGGGGAGCTGTTTTTT. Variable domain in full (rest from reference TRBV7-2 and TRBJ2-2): GAGVSQSPSNKVTEKGKDVELRCDPISGHTALYWYRQSLGQGLEFLIYFQGNSAPDKSGLPSDRFSAERTGGSVSTLTIQRTQQEDSAVYLCASSTSGGAYTGELFFGEGSRLTVL.

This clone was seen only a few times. The CDR3 sequence is CASSLEVAGVNEKLFF. CDR3 coding DNA: TGTGCCAGCAGCTTAGAGGTGGCAGGGGTTAATGAAAAACTGTTTTTT. The rearrangement uses TRBV7-2 and TRBJ1-4; maybe TRBD1 (6 bases). Trimming stripped 1 base from V and 4 bases from J, with 13 bases between. CDR1 SGHTA and CDR2 FQGNSA come from the germline V gene. This CDR3 has 16 amino acids.

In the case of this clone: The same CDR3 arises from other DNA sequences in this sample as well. This CDR3 reads CASSYYGQSNQPQHF. CDR3 in DNA: TGTGCCAGCAGTTACTATGGCCAAAGTAATCAGCCCCAGCATTTT. The V gene is TRBV6-2 or TRBV6-3, the J gene TRBJ1-5; D ambiguous. This CDR3 spans 15 amino acids. Trimming cost V 1 base and J 4 bases, with 11 bases left between them. Germline assignment: CDR1 MNHEY and CDR2 SVGEGT.

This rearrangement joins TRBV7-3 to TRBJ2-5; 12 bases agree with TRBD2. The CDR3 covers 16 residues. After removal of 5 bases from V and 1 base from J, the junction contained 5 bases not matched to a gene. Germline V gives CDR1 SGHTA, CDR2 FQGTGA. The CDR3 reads CASSDRTSGTQETQYF. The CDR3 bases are TGTGCCAGCAGCGACCGGACTAGCGGGACCCAAGAGACCCAGTACTTC.

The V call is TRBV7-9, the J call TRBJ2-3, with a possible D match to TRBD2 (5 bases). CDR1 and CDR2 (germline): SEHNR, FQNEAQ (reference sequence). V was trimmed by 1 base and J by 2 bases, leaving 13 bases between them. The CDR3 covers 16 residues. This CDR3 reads CASSLGPDYFTDTQYF. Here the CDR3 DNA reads TGTGCCAGCAGCTTAGGTCCAGACTACTTCACAGATACGCAGTATTTT.

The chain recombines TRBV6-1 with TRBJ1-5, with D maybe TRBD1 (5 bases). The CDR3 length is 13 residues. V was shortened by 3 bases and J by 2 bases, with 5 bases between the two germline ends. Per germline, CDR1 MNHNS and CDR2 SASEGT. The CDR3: CASSDRGNQPQHF. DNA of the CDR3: TGTGCCAGCAGTGACAGGGGCAATCAGCCCCAGCATTTT.

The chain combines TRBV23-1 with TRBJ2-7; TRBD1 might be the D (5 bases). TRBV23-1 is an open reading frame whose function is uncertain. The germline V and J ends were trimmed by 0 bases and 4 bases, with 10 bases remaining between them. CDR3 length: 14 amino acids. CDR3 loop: CASSQSHAGYEQYF. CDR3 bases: TGCGCCAGCAGTCAATCCCATGCAGGGTACGAGCAGTACTTC.

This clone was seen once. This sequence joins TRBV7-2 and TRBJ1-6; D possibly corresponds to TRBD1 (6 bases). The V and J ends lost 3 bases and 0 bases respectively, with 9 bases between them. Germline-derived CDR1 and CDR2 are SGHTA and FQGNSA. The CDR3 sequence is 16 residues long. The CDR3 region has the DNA TGTGCCAGCAGCTTTACAGGGAGCTCCTATAATTCACCCCTCCACTTT. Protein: CASSFTGSSYNSPLHF. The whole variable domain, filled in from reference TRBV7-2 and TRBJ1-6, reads GAGVSQSPSNKVTEKGKDVELRCDPISGHTALYWYRQSLGQGLEFLIYFQGNSAPDKSGLPSDRFSAERTGGSVSTLTIQRTQQEDSAVYLCASSFTGSSYNSPLHFGNGTRLTVT.